This is a list of T cell receptor beta chains from one sample in a study of human T cells and chemical hapten exposure. TCRdb analysed the RACE reads with MiXCR anew, one entry per CDR3 protein. The repertoire holds approximately 74,000 distinct CDR3 sequences, about 31% seen once, with roughly 10% in the top ten. Here the sequenced sample was whole blood, taken in connection with sensitization to the hapten diphenylcyclopropenone (DPC). These receptors all stem from a man aged 35 to 55 with alopecia areata. Some clones in this sample may be carry-over from other donors' samples. Both conserved end residues are part of each CDR3. The D gene is left open where the match is weak. A row's size may be missing; if present it is once, few, many or a size class.

TRBV12-5	-	TRBJ2-1	13	-	CASGFVGNNEQFF	TGTGCTAGTGGTTTTGTTGGAAACAATGAGCAGTTCTTC
TRBV2	-	TRBJ1-5	18	-	CASSRHRAQERSNQPQHF	TGTGCCAGCAGTCGTCACCGGGCCCAGGAGCGGAGCAATCAGCCCCAGCATTTT
TRBV6-2/TRBV6-3	-	TRBJ2-1	10	-	CASDGSEQFF	TGTGCCAGCGACGGGAGTGAGCAGTTCTTC
TRBV9	-	TRBJ2-1	14	-	CASSVVVNPNEQFF	TGTGCCAGCAGCGTAGTAGTAAATCCCAATGAGCAGTTCTTC
TRBV6-2/TRBV6-3	-	TRBJ2-3	16	TRBD2	CASTPGLAGSTDTQYF	TGTGCCAGCACCCCGGGACTAGCGGGAAGCACAGATACGCAGTATTTT
TRBV5-1	-	TRBJ2-6	14	-	CASSFYSGANVLTF	TGCGCCAGCAGCTTTTACTCTGGGGCCAACGTCCTGACTTTC
TRBV24-1	few	TRBJ2-3	19	TRBD2	CATSDPSSIAGGPGDTQYF	TGTGCCACCAGTGATCCGAGCTCAATAGCGGGAGGGCCAGGAGATACGCAGTATTTT
TRBV3-1	-	TRBJ1-2	14	TRBD1	CASSSTGQISGYTF	TGTGCCAGCAGCTCGACGGGACAGATCAGTGGCTACACCTTC
TRBV28	few	TRBJ2-1	14	TRBD1	CASSEDRNLNEQFF	TGTGCCAGCAGTGAGGACAGGAACCTCAATGAGCAGTTCTTC
TRBV7-3	-	TRBJ2-1	14	TRBD2	CASSLGIAGTEQFF	TGTGCCAGCAGCTTAGGAATAGCGGGAACTGAGCAGTTCTTC
TRBV6-2/TRBV6-3	-	TRBJ1-1	15	-	CASSSPEGGGTEAFF	TGTGCCAGCAGTTCCCCGGAGGGGGGCGGCACTGAAGCTTTCTTT
TRBV3-1	-	TRBJ2-3	14	-	CASSRPTSTDTQYF	TGTGCCAGCAGCCGCCCGACTAGCACAGATACGCAGTATTTT
TRBV28	-	TRBJ2-7	13	TRBD1	CASSPPDRTEQYF	TGTGCCAGCAGCCCCCCGGACAGGACCGAGCAGTACTTC
TRBV10-3	-	TRBJ2-3	14	TRBD2	CATLAGKTSDTQYF	TGTGCCACACTAGCGGGGAAGACTTCAGATACGCAGTATTTT
TRBV27	-	TRBJ2-2	16	-	CASSQQSWGSAGELFF	TGTGCCAGCAGCCAACAGTCTTGGGGGAGCGCCGGGGAGCTGTTTTTT
TRBV20-1	-	TRBJ1-2	14	-	CSAPIPGRNYGYTF	TGCAGTGCTCCCATCCCAGGGAGAAACTATGGCTACACCTTC
TRBV3-1	-	TRBJ2-7	16	TRBD2	CASSQGPTSGRAGPYF	TGTGCCAGCAGCCAAGGGCCGACTAGCGGGAGGGCCGGTCCGTACTTC
TRBV12-3/TRBV12-4	-	TRBJ1-1	14	TRBD1	CASSSQGVNTETFF	TGTGCCAGCAGTTCTCAGGGGGTGAACACTGAAACTTTCTTT
TRBV7-3	-	TRBJ2-5	15	TRBD1	CASSRTGGVVETQYF	TGTGCCAGCAGTCGGACAGGGGGCGTCGTTGAGACCCAGTACTTC
TRBV15	-	TRBJ2-1	16	TRBD2	CATSRAGTSSSYEQFF	TGTGCCACCAGCAGGGCCGGGACTAGTTCTTCATACGAGCAGTTCTTC
TRBV6-5	few	TRBJ2-3	16	TRBD2	CASSLGLAGGTDTQYF	TGTGCCAGCAGTTTGGGACTAGCGGGAGGCACAGATACGCAGTATTTT
TRBV4-2	few	TRBJ2-3	15	-	CASSLPTKLTDTQYF	TGTGCCAGCAGCCTGCCTACTAAACTCACAGATACGCAGTATTTT
TRBV27	-	TRBJ2-7	14	TRBD1	CASSLTGGHYEQYF	TGTGCCAGCAGTTTAACAGGGGGCCACTACGAGCAGTACTTC
TRBV20-1	many	TRBJ2-4	13	TRBD1	CSASGDRENIQYF	TGCAGTGCTAGCGGGGACAGGGAAAACATTCAGTACTTC
TRBV3-1	-	TRBJ2-3	15	-	CASSQGRSDLVTQYF	TGTGCCAGCAGCCAAGGGAGGAGCGACCTGGTAACGCAGTATTTT
TRBV20-1	few	TRBJ2-1	14	-	CSSRGLAEVNEQFF	TGCAGTAGCCGGGGGCTAGCGGAGGTGAATGAGCAGTTCTTC
TRBV7-9	-	TRBJ2-2	14	-	CASSRDRNTGELFF	TGTGCCAGCAGCCGCGACAGGAACACCGGGGAGCTGTTTTTT
TRBV30	few	TRBJ1-6	14	-	CAWRISSYNSPLHF	TGTGCCTGGAGAATAAGCTCCTATAATTCACCCCTCCACTTT
TRBV28	few	TRBJ1-1	15	-	CASSLPIPMNTEAFF	TGTGCCAGCAGTTTACCGATACCCATGAACACTGAAGCTTTCTTT
TRBV4-1	-	TRBJ1-1	12	-	CASSQGSSEAFF	TGCGCCAGCAGCCAGGGGAGTAGTGAAGCTTTCTTT
TRBV21-1	few	TRBJ1-2	15	-	CASSKEARTNYGYTF	TGTGCCAGCAGCAAAGAGGCCAGGACTAACTATGGCTACACCTTC
TRBV12-3/TRBV12-4	few	TRBJ2-2	16	TRBD2	CASSHGLAGGTGELFF	TGTGCCAGCAGTCATGGACTAGCGGGAGGTACCGGGGAGCTGTTTTTT
TRBV27	-	TRBJ1-4	12	-	CASSGRGEKLFF	TGTGCCAGCAGTGGGAGGGGTGAAAAACTGTTTTTT
TRBV20-1	few	TRBJ2-7	14	-	CSARVAGSSYEQYF	TGCAGTGCTAGAGTCGCAGGGAGCTCCTACGAGCAGTACTTC
TRBV27	-	TRBJ1-2	14	TRBD1	CASRISGTDYGYTF	TGTGCCAGCAGAATATCCGGGACAGACTATGGCTACACCTTC
TRBV12-3/TRBV12-4	few	TRBJ2-5	16	TRBD2	CASQEGGGLPQETQYF	TGTGCCAGCCAGGAGGGCGGGGGGCTACCCCAAGAGACCCAGTACTTC
TRBV12-3/TRBV12-4	-	TRBJ2-7	15	-	CASELGEGFSYEQYF	TGTGCCAGCGAACTTGGCGAGGGCTTCTCCTACGAGCAGTACTTC
TRBV30	few	TRBJ2-1	16	TRBD2	CAWSVGLAGGRDEQFF	TGTGCCTGGAGTGTAGGGCTAGCGGGAGGTAGGGATGAGCAGTTCTTC
TRBV12-3/TRBV12-4	-	TRBJ2-5	16	TRBD2	CASSLLRLAHQETQYF	TGTGCCAGCAGTTTATTAAGACTAGCCCACCAAGAGACCCAGTACTTC
TRBV11-2	once	TRBJ1-1	15	TRBD1	CASSLPTGTLTEAFF	TGTGCCAGCAGCTTACCGACAGGGACCCTCACTGAAGCTTTCTTT
TRBV3-1	-	TRBJ2-7	14	-	CASSQAGAGYEQYF	TGTGCCAGCAGCCAAGCCGGGGCCGGGTACGAGCAGTACTTC
TRBV18	many	TRBJ2-3	17	-	CASSLTDTGQKTDTQYF	TGTGCCAGCTCACTAACGGATACGGGCCAAAAAACAGATACGCAGTATTTT
TRBV2	few	TRBJ2-7	13	TRBD2	CATTSGMSYEQYF	TGTGCCACGACTAGCGGGATGTCGTACGAGCAGTACTTC
TRBV29-1	few	TRBJ2-5	13	-	CSVRRGFQETQYF	TGCAGCGTGAGAAGGGGGTTCCAAGAGACCCAGTACTTC
TRBV20-1	-	TRBJ1-3	14	-	CSASHGSTGNTIYF	TGCAGTGCTAGCCATGGTTCTACCGGAAACACCATATATTTT
TRBV28	-	TRBJ2-3	16	TRBD1	CASSLPGQGTSDTQYF	TGTGCCAGCAGTCTACCGGGACAGGGGACATCAGATACGCAGTATTTT
TRBV13	-	TRBJ1-1	11	-	CASERRSEAFF	TGTGCCAGCGAAAGGAGGTCAGAAGCTTTCTTT
TRBV27	few	TRBJ2-1	14	-	CASSERANYNEQFF	TGTGCCAGCAGTGAAAGGGCGAACTACAATGAGCAGTTCTTC
TRBV20-1	-	TRBJ2-2	20	TRBD2	CSARDLLEGGTSGYTGELFF	TGCAGTGCTAGAGATCTCCTAGAGGGGGGGACTAGCGGGTACACCGGGGAGCTGTTTTTT
TRBV6-1	-	TRBJ1-1	14	-	CASRVQARNTEAFF	TGTGCCAGCAGGGTACAGGCCAGGAACACTGAAGCTTTCTTT
TRBV20-1	-	TRBJ1-5	15	-	CSAREDQSWNQPQHF	TGCAGTGCTAGAGAGGATCAAAGTTGGAATCAGCCCCAGCATTTT
TRBV11-2	many	TRBJ2-7	12	TRBD1	CASSPTGGEQYF	TGTGCCAGCAGCCCTACAGGGGGCGAGCAGTACTTC
TRBV7-2	-	TRBJ2-3	15	-	CASSSTQGRRLTQYF	TGTGCCAGCAGCTCGACCCAGGGACGCAGACTTACGCAGTATTTT
TRBV10-3	once	TRBJ2-5	17	TRBD2	CAISRSASGMTRETQYF	TGTGCCATCAGCCGATCTGCTAGCGGGATGACCAGAGAGACCCAGTACTTC
TRBV11-2	-	TRBJ2-3	16	-	CASSLEYLGPTDTQYF	TGTGCCAGCAGCCTCGAGTACTTGGGGCCCACAGATACGCAGTATTTT
TRBV9	few	TRBJ2-1	15	-	CASSGKGGLHNEQFF	TGTGCCAGCAGCGGGAAGGGGGGCCTCCACAATGAGCAGTTCTTC
TRBV20-1	-	TRBJ2-3	13	TRBD2	CSARCSSGDTQYF	TGCAGTGCTAGATGCAGTAGCGGGGATACGCAGTATTTT